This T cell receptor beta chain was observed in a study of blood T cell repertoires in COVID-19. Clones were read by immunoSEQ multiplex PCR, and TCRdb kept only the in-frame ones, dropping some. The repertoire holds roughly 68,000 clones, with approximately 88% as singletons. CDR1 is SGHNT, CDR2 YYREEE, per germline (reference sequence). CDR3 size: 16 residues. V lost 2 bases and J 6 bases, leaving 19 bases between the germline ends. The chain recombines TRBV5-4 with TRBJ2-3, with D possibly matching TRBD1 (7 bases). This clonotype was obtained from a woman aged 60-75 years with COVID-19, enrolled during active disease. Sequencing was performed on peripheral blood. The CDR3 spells CASSLGGGGGLDTQYF. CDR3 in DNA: TGTGCCAGCAGCTTAGGGGGCGGAGGAGGGTTGGATACGCAGTATTTT.